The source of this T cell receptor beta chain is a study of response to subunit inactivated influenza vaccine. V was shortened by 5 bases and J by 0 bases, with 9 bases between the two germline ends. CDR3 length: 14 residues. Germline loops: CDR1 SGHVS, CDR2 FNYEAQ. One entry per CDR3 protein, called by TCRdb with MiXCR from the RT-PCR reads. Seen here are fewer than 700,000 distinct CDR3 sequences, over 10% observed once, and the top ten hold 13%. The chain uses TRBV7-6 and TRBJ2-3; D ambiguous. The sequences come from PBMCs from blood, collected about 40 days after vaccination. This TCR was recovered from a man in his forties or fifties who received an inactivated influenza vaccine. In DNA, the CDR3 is TGTGCCAGCAGCATCCGTCGGAGCACAGATACGCAGTATTTT. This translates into CASSIRRSTDTQYF.